This T cell receptor beta chain derives from a study of cytomegalovirus exposure and HLA in healthy donors. Overall study context: From donors who were HLA-typed, an early data release held about 85 million unique TCRs.

60 Vbeta and 13 Jbeta primers were used in PCR. The protocol was immunoSEQ multiplex PCR, while the TCRdb copy is restricted to in-frame clones and leaves out a portion. Its listing shows over 100,000 clones. The study's findings and limits: Cytomegalovirus association was assigned to about 150 TCR beta chains. Links to common viral pathogens appeared, in a later analysis, for several of the most significant clusters.

Germline V CDR1 and CDR2: SEHNR, FQNEAQ (reference sequence). This CDR3 has 15 residues. Between the trimmed V and J ends, which lost 5 bases and 2 bases, there was a span of 13 bases. Comment on this clone: Its cognate antigen is unknown.

Sequenced material: PBMCs. The chain carries TRBV7-9 and TRBJ1-3; D call uncertain. The clonotype was recovered from a woman between 40 and 55 years old in good health and CMV-seropositive. CDR3 bases: TGTGCCAGCAGCCGGAGGGAGGGCCCTGGAAACACCATATATTTT. Protein product: CASSRREGPGNTIYF. The variable domain in full, with the rest retrieved from reference TRBV7-9 and TRBJ1-3, is DTGVSQNPRHKITKRGQNVTFRCDPISEHNRLYWYRQTLGQGPEFLTYFQNEAQLEKSRLLSDRFSAERPKGSFSTLEIQRTEQGDSAMYLCASSRREGPGNTIYFGEGSWLTVV.